The clone carrying this TCR beta chain was detected a few times. V shed 4 bases and J 9 bases; nucleotides not matched to a gene: 5. The CDR3 consists of 15 residues. CDR1 is SGHRS and CDR2 is YFSETQ in the germline V gene. One entry per CDR3 protein results from TCRdb running MiXCR on the 5' RACE reads. The sample holds tens of thousands of distinct CDR3 sequences; around a quarter are singletons and the top ten take 3% to 3.5%. V gene TRBV5-1 combines with J gene TRBJ2-1; 15 bases fit TRBD2. The sequencing input was tumor-infiltrating memory CD4+ T cells sorted from the breast tumor. Subset given: memory CD4+ T cells, CD4+CD45RO+CD25-. The clonotype originates from a female donor with breast cancer. The CDR3 DNA sequence: TGCGCCAGCAGCGGGCCGGGACTAGCGGGAGGTGAGCAGTTCTTC. Its translation: CASSGPGLAGGEQFF.